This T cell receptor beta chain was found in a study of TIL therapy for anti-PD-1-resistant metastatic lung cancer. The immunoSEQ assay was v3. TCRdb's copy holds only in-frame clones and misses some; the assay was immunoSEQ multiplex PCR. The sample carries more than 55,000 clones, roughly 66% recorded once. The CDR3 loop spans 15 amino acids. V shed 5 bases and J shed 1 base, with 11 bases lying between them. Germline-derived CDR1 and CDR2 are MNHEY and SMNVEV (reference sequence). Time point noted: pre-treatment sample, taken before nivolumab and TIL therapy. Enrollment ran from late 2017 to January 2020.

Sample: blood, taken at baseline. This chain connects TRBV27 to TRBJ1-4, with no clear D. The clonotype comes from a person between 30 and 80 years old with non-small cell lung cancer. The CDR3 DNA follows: TGTGCCAGCAGTCGAACCCCCATAACTAATGAAAAACTGTTTTTT. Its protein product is CASSRTPITNEKLFF.